Listed below are T cell receptor beta chains from one sample, sequenced in a study of T-cell reconstitution after alpha-beta-depleted transplantation in children. TCRdb reanalysed the PCR reads using MiXCR and keeps one entry per CDR3 protein. The table lists 300,000 to 350,000 distinct CDR3 sequences, 16% of them singletons. The sequenced sample was PBMCs, mostly from graft donor cells, obtained 360 days after TCRalphabeta/CD19-depleted stem cell transplant. The source is a male patient aged 2-15 years who had a stem cell transplant for acute lymphoblastic leukemia, so the T cells may come from the graft donor. Both conserved end residues are part of each CDR3. The D gene is left open where the match is weak. Size tells how often a clone was seen (once, few, many) or the class of an expanded clone, and some rows leave it out.

J	size	D	V	DNA	CDR3
TRBJ2-1	-	-	TRBV4-1	TGCGCCAGCAGCCAAGTTCCCGAGGTAGGCAATGAGCAGTTCTTC	CASSQVPEVGNEQFF
TRBJ2-3	few	TRBD2	TRBV5-1	TGCGCCAGCAGCTTTCACCGGGGGGGCACAGATACGCAGTATTTT	CASSFHRGGTDTQYF
TRBJ1-6	many	-	TRBV4-3	TGCGCCAGCAGCCAAGAAGCCCGGGTCAGTAGAGGGGCCCTCCACTTT	CASSQEARVSRGALHF
TRBJ2-5	few	TRBD2	TRBV28	TGTGCCAGCAGTTCAACCATAGCGGGAGGGATCCAAGAGACCCAGTACTTC	CASSSTIAGGIQETQYF
TRBJ2-1	-	TRBD2	TRBV28	TGTGCCAGCAGCCCCCCGGGACTAGCAAGTCGCAATGAGCAGTTCTTC	CASSPPGLASRNEQFF
TRBJ2-2	many	TRBD1	TRBV4-1	TGCGCCAGCAGCCGCACCGGGACAGTGTTGAACACCGGGGAGCTGTTTTTT	CASSRTGTVLNTGELFF
TRBJ2-5	few	TRBD2	TRBV28	TGTGCCAGCAGTTTAGAGCTAGCGGGAGTGGAGACCCAGTACTTC	CASSLELAGVETQYF
TRBJ2-1	once	TRBD2	TRBV28	TGTGCCAGCAGCCCACCCGGACTAGCGGGAGCGGACTCCTACAATGAGCAGTTCTTC	CASSPPGLAGADSYNEQFF
TRBJ2-2	-	TRBD2	TRBV7-3	TGTGCCAGCAGCTTCCTAGCGGGGATCGGGGAGCTGTTTTTT	CASSFLAGIGELFF
TRBJ2-2	few	-	TRBV4-1	TGCGCCAGCAGCCAAGACAGTACCACCGGGGAGCTGTTTTTT	CASSQDSTTGELFF
TRBJ2-5	few	TRBD2	TRBV4-1	TGCGCCAGCAGCCAAGATTTTGCTAGCGGGATCCTTGGAGAGACCCAGTACTTC	CASSQDFASGILGETQYF
TRBJ2-3	-	TRBD1	TRBV7-9	TGTGCCAGCAGGCCGAATTTCCAGGGGGCCCAGACAGATACGCAGTATTTT	CASRPNFQGAQTDTQYF
TRBJ2-1	-	-	TRBV28	TGTGCCAGCAGTTTCACGAATGAGCAGTTCTTC	CASSFTNEQFF
TRBJ2-5	-	-	TRBV21-1	TGTGCCAGCACGGACTCCGACTGCCAAGAGACCCAGTACTTC	CASTDSDCQETQYF
TRBJ1-2	few	TRBD1	TRBV29-1	TGCAGCGTTGTGGATTGGACAGGGGGCATCTATGGCTACACCTTC	CSVVDWTGGIYGYTF
TRBJ2-3	few	-	TRBV5-1	TGCGCCAGCACGCGACCGGAGGTGGATACGCAGTATTTT	CASTRPEVDTQYF
TRBJ2-1	many	TRBD1	TRBV12-3/TRBV12-4	TGTGCCAGCAGTTTCCCGACAGGGGGGAAGGAGCAGTTCTTC	CASSFPTGGKEQFF
TRBJ2-7	-	-	TRBV27	TGTGCCAGCAGTTTTCAACAGGGCGAACATCCCTACGAGCAGTACTTC	CASSFQQGEHPYEQYF